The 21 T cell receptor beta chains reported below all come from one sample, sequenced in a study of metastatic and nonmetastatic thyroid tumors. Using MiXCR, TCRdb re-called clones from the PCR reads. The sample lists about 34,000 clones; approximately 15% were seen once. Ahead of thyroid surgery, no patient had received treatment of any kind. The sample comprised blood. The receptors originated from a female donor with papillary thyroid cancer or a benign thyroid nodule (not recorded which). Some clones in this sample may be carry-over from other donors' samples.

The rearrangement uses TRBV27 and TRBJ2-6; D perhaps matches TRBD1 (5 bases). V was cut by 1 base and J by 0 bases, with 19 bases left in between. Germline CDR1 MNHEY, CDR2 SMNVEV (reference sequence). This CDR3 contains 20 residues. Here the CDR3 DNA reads TGTGCCAGCAGTTTATTCGCCCCAGGACATATCTCCTCTGGGGCCAACGTCCTGACTTTC. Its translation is CASSLFAPGHISSGANVLTF.

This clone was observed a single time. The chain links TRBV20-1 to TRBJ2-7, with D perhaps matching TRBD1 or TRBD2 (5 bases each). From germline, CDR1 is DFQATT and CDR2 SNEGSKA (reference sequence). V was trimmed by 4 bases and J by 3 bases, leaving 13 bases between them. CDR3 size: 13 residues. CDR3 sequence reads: CSAKGSLDYEQYF. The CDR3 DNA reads TGCAGTGCTAAGGGGAGTTTAGACTACGAGCAGTACTTC.

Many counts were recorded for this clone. The chain's CDR3 is CASSLSGLNTEAFF. The DNA for the CDR3 is TGTGCCAGCAGTTTAAGTGGGTTGAACACTGAAGCTTTCTTT. The chain combines TRBV12-3 or TRBV12-4 with TRBJ1-1; no definite D call. Trimming took off 2 bases at V and 0 bases at J, with 7 bases between the two ends. The CDR3 has 14 amino acids.

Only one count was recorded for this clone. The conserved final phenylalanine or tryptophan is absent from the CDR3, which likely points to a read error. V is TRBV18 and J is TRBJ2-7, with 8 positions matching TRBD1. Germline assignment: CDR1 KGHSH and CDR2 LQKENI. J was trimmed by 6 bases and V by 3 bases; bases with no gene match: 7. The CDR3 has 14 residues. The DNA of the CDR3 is TGTGCCAGCTCACCCTGGACAGGGTACATCGAGCAGTACTCC. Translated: CASSPWTGYIEQYS.

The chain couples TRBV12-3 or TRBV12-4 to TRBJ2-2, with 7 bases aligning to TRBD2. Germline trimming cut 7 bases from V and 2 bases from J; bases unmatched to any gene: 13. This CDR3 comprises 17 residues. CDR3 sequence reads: CASNTQGGRVNTGELFF. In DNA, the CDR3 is TGTGCCAGCAACACCCAAGGTGGGAGGGTCAACACCGGGGAGCTGTTTTTT.

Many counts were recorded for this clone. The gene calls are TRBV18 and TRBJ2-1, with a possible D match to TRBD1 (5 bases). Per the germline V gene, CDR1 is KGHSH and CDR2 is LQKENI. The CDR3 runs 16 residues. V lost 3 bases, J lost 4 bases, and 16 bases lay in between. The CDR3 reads CASSPGGQGMYNEQFF. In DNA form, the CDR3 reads TGTGCCAGCTCACCCGGTGGGCAGGGAATGTACAATGAGCAGTTCTTC.

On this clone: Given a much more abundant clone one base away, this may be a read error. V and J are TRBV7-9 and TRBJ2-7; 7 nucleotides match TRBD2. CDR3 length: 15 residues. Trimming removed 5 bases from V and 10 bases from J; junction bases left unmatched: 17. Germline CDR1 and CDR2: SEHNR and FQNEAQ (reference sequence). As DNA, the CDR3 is TGTGCCAGCAGCCGTACTAGCGCCAAATTGGGTACCCAGTACTTC. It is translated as CASSRTSAKLGTQYF.

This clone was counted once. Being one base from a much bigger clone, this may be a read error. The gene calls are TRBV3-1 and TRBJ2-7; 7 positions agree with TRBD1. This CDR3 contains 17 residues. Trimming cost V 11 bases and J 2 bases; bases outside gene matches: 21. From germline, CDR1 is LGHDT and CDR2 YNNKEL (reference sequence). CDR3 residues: CAPRGEQDRLRTYEQYF. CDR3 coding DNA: TGTGCCCCCCGAGGGGAACAGGACAGGCTTCGGACCTACGAGCAGTACTTC.

The CDR3 region is CASSLAFGTSGRIYNEQFF. The CDR3 DNA sequence: TGTGCCAGCAGCTTAGCGTTTGGGACTAGCGGGAGGATCTACAATGAGCAGTTCTTC. V and J are TRBV11-1 and TRBJ2-1; 15 nucleotides agree with TRBD2. There are 19 residues in the CDR3. The V gene end was trimmed by 0 bases and the J gene end by 3 bases; junction bases not matched to a gene: 6. Germline V CDR1 and CDR2: SGHAT, FQDESV (reference sequence).

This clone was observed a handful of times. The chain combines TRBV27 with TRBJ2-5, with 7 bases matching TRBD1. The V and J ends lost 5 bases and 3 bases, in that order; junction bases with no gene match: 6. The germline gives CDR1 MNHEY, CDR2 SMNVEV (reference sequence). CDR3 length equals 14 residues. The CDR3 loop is CASSQLGTEETQYF. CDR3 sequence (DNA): TGTGCCAGCAGTCAACTAGGGACAGAAGAGACCCAGTACTTC.

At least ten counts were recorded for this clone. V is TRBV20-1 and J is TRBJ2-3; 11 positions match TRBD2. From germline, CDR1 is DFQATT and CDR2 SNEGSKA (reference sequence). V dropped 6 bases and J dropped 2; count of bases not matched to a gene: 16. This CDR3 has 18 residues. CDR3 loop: CSARGLAGGRHYTDTQYF. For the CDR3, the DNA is TGCAGTGCCAGGGGTCTAGCGGGAGGCAGACACTACACAGATACGCAGTATTTT.

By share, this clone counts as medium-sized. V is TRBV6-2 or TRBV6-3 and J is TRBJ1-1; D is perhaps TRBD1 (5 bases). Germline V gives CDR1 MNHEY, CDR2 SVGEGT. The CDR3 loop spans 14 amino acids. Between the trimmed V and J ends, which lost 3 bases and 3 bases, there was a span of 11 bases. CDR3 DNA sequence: TGTGCCAGCAGTTATAATACGGGGCACACTGAAGCTTTCTTT. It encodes CASSYNTGHTEAFF.

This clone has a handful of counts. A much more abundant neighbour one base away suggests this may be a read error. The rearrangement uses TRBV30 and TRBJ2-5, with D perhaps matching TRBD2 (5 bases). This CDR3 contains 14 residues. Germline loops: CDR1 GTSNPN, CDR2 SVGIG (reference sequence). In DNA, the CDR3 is TGTGCCTGGAGGGCCTTAGCGAACCAAGAGACCCAGTGCTTC. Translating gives CAWRALANQETQCF.

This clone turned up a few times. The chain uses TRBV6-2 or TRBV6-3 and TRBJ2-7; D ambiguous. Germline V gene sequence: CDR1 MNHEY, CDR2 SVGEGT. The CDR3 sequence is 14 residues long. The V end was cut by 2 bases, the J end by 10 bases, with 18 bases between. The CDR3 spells CASSYGQQFSDQYF. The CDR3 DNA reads TGTGCCAGCAGTTACGGCCAACAGTTCTCCGATCAGTACTTC.

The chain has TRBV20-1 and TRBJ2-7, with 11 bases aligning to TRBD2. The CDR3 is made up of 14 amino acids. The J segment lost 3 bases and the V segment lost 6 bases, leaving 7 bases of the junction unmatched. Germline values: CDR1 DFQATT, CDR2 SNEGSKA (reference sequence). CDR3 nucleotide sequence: TGCAGTGCCCAACCTAGCGGGAGGAGCTACGAGCAGTACTTC. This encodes CSAQPSGRSYEQYF.

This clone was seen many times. CDR3 sequence: CSARGRAGSYNEQFF. The CDR3 region has the DNA TGCAGTGCTAGAGGAAGAGCGGGGTCCTACAATGAGCAGTTCTTC. J is TRBJ2-1 and V is TRBV20-1, with 7 bases identical to TRBD2. Germline V gene lookup returns CDR1 DFQATT and CDR2 SNEGSKA (reference sequence). V lost 1 base, J lost 1 base, and 4 bases stayed unmatched. The CDR3 length is 15 residues.

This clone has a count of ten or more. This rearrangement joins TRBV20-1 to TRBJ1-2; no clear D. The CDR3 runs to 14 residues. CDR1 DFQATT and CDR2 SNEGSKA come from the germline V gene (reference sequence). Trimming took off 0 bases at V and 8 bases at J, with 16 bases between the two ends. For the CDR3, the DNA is TGCAGTGCTAGAGATCTGAGGGAACGGGAAGGCTACACCTTC. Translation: CSARDLREREGYTF.

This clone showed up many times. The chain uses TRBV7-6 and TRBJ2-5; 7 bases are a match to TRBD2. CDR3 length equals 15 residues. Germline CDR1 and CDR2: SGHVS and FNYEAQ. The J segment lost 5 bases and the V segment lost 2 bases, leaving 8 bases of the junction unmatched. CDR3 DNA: TGTGCCAGCAGCTTAACGTGGGGACTAAGGGAGACCCAGTACTTC. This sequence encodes CASSLTWGLRETQYF.

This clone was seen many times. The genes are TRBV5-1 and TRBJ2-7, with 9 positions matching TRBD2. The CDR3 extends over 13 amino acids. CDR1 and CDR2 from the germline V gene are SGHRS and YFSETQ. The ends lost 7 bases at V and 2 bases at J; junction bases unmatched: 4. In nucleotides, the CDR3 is TGCGCCAGCCGACTAGCGGAACCCTACGAGCAGTACTTC. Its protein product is CASRLAEPYEQYF.

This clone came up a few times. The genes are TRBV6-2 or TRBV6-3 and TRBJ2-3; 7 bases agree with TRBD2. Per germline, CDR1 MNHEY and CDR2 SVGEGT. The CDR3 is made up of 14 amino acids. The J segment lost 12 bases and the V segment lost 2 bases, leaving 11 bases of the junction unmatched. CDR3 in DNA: TGTGCCAGCAGTTACGGGGGGGATCCAGATATTCAGTATTTT. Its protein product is CASSYGGDPDIQYF.

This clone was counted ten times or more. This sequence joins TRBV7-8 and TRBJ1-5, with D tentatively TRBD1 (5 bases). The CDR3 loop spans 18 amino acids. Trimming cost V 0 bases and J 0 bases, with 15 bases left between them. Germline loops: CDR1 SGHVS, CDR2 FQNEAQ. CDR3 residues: CASSLARDQLYSNQPQHF. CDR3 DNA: TGTGCCAGCAGCTTAGCCAGGGACCAACTTTATAGCAATCAGCCCCAGCATTTT.